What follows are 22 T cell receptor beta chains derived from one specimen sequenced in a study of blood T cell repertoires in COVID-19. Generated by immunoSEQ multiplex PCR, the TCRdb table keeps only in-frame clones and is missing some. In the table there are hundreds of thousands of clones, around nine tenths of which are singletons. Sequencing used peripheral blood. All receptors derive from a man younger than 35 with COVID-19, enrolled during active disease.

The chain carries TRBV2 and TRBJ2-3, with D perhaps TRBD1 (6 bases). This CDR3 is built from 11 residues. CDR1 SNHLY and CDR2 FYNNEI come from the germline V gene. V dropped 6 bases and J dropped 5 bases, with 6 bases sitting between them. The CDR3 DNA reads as TGTGCCAGCAGACAGGGAGATACGCAGTATTTT. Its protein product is CASRQGDTQYF.

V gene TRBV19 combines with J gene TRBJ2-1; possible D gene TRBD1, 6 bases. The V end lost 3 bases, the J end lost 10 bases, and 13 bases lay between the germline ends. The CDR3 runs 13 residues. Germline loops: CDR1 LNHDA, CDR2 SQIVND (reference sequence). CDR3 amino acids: CASSMQTGNEQFF. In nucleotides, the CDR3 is TGTGCCAGTAGTATGCAAACAGGGAACGAGCAGTTCTTC.

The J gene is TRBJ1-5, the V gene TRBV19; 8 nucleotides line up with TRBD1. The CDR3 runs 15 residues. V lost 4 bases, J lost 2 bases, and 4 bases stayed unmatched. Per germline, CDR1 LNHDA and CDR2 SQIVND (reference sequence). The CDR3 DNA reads TGTGCCAGTAGTAATGAGGACAGGGGCAATCAGCCCCAGCATTTT. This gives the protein CASSNEDRGNQPQHF.

The CDR3 here is CASSQARDRQETQYF. The CDR3 DNA follows: TGTGCCAGCAGCCAAGCTAGGGACAGACAAGAGACCCAGTACTTC. The V call is TRBV3-1 (or the pseudogene TRBV3-2), the J call TRBJ2-5; TRBD1 matches at 7 bases. The CDR3 loop spans 15 amino acids. The V and J ends lost 1 base and 2 bases, in that order; junction bases with no gene match: 4. Germline CDR1 reads LGHDT; CDR2 reads YNNKEL (reference sequence).

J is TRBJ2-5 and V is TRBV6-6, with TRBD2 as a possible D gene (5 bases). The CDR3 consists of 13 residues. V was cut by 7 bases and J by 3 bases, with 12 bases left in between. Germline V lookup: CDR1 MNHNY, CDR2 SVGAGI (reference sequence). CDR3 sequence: CASTLWEKETQYF. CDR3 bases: TGTGCCAGCACCCTATGGGAGAAAGAGACCCAGTACTTC.

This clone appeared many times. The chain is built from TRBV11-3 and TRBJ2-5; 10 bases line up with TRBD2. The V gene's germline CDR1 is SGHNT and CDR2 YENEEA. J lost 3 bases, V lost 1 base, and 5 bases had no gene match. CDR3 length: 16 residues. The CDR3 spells CASSLGFLAGEETQYF. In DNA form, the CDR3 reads TGTGCCAGCAGCTTAGGCTTTCTAGCGGGGGAAGAGACCCAGTACTTC.

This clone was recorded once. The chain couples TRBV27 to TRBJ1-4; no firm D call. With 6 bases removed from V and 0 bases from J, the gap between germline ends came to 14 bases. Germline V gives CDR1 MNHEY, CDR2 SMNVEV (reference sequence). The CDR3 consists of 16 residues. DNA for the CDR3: TGTGCCAGCAGCCGGTTTATGAGGGCAACTAATGAAAAACTGTTTTTT. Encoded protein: CASSRFMRATNEKLFF.

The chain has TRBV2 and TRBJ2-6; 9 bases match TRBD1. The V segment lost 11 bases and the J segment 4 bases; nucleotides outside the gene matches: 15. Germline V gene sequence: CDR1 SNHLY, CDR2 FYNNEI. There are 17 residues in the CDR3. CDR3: CADKGRDRVSGANVLTF. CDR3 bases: TGTGCCGACAAGGGTCGGGACAGGGTATCCGGGGCCAACGTCCTGACTTTC.

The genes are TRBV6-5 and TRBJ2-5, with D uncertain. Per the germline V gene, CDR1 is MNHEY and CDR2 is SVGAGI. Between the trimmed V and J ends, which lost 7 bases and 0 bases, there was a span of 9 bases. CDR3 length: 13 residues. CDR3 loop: CASTTRNQETQYF. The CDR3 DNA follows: TGTGCCAGCACCACTCGCAACCAAGAGACCCAGTACTTC.

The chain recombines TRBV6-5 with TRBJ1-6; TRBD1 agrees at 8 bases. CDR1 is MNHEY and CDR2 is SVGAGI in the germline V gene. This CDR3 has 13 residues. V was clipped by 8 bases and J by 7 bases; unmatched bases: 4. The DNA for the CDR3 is TGTGCCAGCCAGGACAGGGACAATTCACCCCTCCACTTT. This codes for CASQDRDNSPLHF.

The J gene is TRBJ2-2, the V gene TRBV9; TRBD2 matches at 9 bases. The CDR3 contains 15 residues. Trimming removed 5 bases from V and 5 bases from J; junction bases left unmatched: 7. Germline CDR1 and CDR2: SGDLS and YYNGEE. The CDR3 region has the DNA TGTGCCAGCAGACATAGCGGGAGTGGGACCGGGGAGCTGTTTTTT. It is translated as CASRHSGSGTGELFF.

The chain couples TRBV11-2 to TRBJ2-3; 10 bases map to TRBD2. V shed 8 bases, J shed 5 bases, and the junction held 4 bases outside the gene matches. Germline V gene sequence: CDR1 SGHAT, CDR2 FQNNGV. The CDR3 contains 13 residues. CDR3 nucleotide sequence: TGTGCCAGCCTAGCGGGGGTGGGAGATACGCAGTATTTT. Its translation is CASLAGVGDTQYF.

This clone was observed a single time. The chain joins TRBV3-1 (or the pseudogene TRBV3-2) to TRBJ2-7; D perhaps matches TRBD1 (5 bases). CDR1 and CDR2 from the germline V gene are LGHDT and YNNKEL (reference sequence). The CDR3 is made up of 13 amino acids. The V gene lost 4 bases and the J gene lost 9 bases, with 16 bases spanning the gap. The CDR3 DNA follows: TGTGCCAGCAGCCCTGACAGTCTACGGGCGCAGTACTTC. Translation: CASSPDSLRAQYF.

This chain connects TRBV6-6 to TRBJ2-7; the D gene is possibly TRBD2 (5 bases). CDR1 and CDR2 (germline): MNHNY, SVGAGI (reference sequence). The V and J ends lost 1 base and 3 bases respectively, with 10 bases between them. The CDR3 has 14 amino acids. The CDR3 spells CASSYFSRGYEQYF. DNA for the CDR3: TGTGCCAGCAGTTACTTTTCCCGGGGCTACGAGCAGTACTTC.

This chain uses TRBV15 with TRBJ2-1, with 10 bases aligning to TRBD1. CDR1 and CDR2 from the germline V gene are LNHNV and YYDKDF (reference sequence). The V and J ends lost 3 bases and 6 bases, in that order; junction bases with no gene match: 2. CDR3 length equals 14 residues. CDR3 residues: CATSRTGGFNEQFF. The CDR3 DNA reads TGTGCCACCAGCAGGACAGGGGGCTTCAATGAGCAGTTCTTC.

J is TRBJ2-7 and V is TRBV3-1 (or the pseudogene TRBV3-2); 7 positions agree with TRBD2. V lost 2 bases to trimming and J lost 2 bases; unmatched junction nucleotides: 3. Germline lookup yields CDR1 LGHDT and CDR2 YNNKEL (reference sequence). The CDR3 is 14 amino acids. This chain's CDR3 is CASSQSGTPYEQYF. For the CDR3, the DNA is TGTGCCAGCAGCCAAAGCGGGACGCCCTACGAGCAGTACTTC.

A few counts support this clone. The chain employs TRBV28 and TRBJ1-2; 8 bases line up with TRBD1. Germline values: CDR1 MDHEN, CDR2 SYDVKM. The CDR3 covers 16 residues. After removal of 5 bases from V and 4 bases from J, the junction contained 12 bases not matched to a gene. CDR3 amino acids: CASSESTPGQVYGYTF. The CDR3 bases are TGTGCCAGCAGTGAATCAACCCCGGGACAGGTCTATGGCTACACCTTC.

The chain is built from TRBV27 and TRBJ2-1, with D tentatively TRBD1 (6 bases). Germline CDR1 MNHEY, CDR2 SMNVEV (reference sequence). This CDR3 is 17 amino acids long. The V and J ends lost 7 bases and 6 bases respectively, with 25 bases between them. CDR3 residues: CASTRGDDRQQGNEQFF. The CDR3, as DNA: TGTGCCAGCACCAGAGGGGACGACAGGCAGCAAGGCAATGAGCAGTTCTTC.

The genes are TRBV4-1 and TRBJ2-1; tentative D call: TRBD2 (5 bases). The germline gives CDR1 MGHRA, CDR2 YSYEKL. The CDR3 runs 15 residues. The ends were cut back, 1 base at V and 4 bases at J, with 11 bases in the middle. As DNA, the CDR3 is TGCGCCAGCAGCCAAGCCCTAGCCGAATACAATGAGCAGTTCTTC. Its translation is CASSQALAEYNEQFF.

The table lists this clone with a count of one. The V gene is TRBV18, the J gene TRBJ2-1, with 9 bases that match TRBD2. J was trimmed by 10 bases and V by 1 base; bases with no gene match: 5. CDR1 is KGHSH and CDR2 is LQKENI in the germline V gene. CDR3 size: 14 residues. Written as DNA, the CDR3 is TGTGCCAGCTCACCACTAGCGGGAGTAGGGGAGCAGTTCTTC. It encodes CASSPLAGVGEQFF.

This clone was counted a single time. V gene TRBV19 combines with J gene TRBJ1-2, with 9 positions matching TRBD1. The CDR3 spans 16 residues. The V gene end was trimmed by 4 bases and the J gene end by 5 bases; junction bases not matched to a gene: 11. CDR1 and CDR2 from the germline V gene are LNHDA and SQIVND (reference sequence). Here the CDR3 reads CASSNRRDREFYGYTF. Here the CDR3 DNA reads TGTGCCAGTAGTAACCGGAGGGACAGGGAATTTTATGGCTACACCTTC.

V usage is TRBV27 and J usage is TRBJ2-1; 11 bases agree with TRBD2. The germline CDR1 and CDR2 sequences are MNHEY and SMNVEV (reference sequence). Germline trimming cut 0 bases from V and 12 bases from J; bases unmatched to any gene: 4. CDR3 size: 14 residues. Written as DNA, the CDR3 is TGTGCCAGCAGTTTATCTAGCGGGAGGGCCGGGCAGTTCTTC. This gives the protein CASSLSSGRAGQFF.